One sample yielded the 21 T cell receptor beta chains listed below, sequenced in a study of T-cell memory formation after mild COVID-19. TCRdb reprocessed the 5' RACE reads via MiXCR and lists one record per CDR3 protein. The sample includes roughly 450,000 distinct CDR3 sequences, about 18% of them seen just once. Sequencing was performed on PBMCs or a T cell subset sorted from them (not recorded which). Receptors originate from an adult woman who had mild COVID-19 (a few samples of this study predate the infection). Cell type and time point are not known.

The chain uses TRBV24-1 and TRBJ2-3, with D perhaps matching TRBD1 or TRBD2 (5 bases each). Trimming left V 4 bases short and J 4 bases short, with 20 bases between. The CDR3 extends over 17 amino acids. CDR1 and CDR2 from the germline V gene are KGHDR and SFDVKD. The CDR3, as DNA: TGTGCCACCAGTGACCGGGACGCCCGCTTGGGCCCAGATACGCAGTATTTT. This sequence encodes CATSDRDARLGPDTQYF.

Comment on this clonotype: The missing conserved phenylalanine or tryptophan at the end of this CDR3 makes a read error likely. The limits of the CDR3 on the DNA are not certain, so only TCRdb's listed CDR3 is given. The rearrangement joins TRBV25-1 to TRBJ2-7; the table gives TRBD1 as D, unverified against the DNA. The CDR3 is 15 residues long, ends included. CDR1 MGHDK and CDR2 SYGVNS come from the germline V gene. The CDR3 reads CASSEHTVGGDRVLL.

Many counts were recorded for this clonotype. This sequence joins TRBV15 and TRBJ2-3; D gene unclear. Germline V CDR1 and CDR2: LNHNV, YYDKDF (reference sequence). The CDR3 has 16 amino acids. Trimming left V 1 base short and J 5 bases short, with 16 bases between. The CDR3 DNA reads TGTGCCACCAGCAGAGGTCTAGGAATTTCGGTAGATACGCAGTATTTT. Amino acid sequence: CATSRGLGISVDTQYF.

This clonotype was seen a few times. CDR3 DNA: TGTGCCAGCTCACTCGATGCAACCCCTTCCTACGAGCAGTACTTC. It is translated as CASSLDATPSYEQYF. This rearrangement joins TRBV18 to TRBJ2-7; no reliable D call. Trimming cost V 4 bases and J 1 base, with 14 bases left between them. Germline CDR1 KGHSH, CDR2 LQKENI. This CDR3 is built from 15 residues.

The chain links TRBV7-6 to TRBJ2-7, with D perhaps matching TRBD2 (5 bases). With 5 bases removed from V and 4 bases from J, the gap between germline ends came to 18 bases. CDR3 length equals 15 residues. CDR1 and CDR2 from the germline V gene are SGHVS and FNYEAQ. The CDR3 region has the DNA TGTGCCAGCAGCGGGGAGAGGGATGGGCTGTACGAGCAGTACTTC. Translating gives CASSGERDGLYEQYF.

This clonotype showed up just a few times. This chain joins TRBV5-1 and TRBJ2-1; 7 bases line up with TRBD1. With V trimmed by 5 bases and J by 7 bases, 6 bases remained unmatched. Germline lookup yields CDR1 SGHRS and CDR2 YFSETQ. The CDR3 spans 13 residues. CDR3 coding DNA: TGCGCCAGCAGACAGGGGTCGGGGAATGAGCAGTTCTTC. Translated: CASRQGSGNEQFF.

The CDR3 spells CSATGQVGGELFF. The CDR3 bases are TGCAGTGCCACGGGACAGGTGGGCGGGGAGCTGTTTTTT. The chain joins TRBV20-1 to TRBJ2-2, with 8 nucleotides matching TRBD1. Germline CDR1 reads DFQATT; CDR2 reads SNEGSKA (reference sequence). Losses at the gene ends were 6 bases for V and 7 bases for J; bases not matched to a gene: 7. The CDR3 loop spans 13 amino acids.

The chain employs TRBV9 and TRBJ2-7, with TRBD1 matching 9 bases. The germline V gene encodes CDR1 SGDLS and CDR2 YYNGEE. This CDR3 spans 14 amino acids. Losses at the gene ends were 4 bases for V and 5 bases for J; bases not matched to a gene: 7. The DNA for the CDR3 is TGTGCCAGCAGCCCCCGGGACAGGGATCACGAGCAGTACTTC. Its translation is CASSPRDRDHEQYF.

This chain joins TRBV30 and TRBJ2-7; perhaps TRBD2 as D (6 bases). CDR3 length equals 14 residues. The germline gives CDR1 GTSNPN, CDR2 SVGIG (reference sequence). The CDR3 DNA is TGTGCATATGGACTACTCCCCGTTTCCTACGAGCAGTACTTC. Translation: CAYGLLPVSYEQYF.

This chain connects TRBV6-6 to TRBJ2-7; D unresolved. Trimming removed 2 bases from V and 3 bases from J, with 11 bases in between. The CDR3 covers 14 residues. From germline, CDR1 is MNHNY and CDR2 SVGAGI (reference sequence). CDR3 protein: CASSYGVSLYEQYF. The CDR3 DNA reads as TGTGCCAGCAGTTACGGGGTTTCCCTCTACGAGCAGTACTTC.

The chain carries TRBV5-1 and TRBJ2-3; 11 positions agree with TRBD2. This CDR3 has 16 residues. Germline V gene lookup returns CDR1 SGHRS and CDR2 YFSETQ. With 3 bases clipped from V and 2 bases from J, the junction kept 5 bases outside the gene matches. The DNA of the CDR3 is TGCGCCAGCAGCTCGTTAGCGGGAGGGGACACAGATACGCAGTATTTT. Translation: CASSSLAGGDTDTQYF.

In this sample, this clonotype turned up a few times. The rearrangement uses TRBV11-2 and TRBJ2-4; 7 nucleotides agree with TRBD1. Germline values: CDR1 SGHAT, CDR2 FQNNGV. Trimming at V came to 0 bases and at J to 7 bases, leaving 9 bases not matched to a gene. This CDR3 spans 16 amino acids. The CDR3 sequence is CASSLDPTGPGNIQYF. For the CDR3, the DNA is TGTGCCAGCAGCTTAGATCCGACAGGGCCCGGGAACATTCAGTACTTC.

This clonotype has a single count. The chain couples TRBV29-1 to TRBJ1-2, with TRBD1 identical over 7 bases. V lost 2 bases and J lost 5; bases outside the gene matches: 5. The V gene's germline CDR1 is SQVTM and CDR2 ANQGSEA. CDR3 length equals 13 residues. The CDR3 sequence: CSVEPQTGYGYTF. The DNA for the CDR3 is TGCAGCGTTGAACCCCAGACAGGGTATGGCTACACCTTC.

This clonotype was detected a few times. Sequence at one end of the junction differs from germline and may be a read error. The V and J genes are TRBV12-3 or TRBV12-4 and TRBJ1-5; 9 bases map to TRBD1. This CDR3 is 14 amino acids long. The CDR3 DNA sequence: TGTGCCACCAGTTACAGGGGGCAGGGTCAGCCCCAGCATTTT. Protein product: CATSYRGQGQPQHF.

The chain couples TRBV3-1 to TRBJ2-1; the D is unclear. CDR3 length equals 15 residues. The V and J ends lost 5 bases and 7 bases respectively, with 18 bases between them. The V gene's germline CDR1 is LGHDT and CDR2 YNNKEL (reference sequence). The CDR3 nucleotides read TGTGCCAGCAGCACCGGCCCCCGTACAGAAAATGAGCAGTTCTTC. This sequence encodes CASSTGPRTENEQFF.

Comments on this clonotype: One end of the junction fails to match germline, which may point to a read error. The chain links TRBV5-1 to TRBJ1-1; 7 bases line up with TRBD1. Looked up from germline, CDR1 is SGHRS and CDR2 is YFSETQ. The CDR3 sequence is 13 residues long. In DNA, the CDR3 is TGCGCCAGCAGAACAGGGGCAAACACTGAAGTTTTCTTT. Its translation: CASRTGANTEVFF.

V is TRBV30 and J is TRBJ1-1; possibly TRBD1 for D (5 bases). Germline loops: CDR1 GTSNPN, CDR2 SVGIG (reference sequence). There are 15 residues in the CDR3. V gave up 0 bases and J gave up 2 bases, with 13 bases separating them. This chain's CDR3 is CAWSVLRQLNTEAFF. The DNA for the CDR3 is TGTGCCTGGAGTGTATTGAGACAGTTAAACACTGAAGCTTTCTTT.

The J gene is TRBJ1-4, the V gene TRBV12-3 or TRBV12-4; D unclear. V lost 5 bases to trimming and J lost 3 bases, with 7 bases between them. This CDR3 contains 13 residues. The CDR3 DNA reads TGTGCCAGCAGTCCCCGCCCTAATGAAAAACTGTTTTTT. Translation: CASSPRPNEKLFF.

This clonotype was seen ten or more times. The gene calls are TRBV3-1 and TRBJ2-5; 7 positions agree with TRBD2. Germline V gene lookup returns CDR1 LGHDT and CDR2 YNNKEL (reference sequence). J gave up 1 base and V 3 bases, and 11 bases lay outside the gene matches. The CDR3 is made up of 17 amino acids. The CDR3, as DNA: TGTGCCAGCAGCCACGCGAAAGGCGGGGGTCCCCAAGAGACCCAGTACTTC. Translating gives CASSHAKGGGPQETQYF.

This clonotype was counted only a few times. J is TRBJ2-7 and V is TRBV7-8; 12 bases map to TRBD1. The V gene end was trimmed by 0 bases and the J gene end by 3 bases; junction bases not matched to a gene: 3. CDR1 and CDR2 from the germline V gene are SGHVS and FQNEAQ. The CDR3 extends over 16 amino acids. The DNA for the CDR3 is TGTGCCAGCAGCTTAGCCGGGACAGGGGGCCTCTACGAGCAGTACTTC. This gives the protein CASSLAGTGGLYEQYF.

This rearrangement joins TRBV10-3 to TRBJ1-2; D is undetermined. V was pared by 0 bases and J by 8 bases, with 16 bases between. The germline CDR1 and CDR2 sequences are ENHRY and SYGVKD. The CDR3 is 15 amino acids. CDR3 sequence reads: CAISESEGTLWGYTF. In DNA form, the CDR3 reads TGTGCCATCAGTGAGTCGGAGGGAACCCTTTGGGGCTACACCTTC.